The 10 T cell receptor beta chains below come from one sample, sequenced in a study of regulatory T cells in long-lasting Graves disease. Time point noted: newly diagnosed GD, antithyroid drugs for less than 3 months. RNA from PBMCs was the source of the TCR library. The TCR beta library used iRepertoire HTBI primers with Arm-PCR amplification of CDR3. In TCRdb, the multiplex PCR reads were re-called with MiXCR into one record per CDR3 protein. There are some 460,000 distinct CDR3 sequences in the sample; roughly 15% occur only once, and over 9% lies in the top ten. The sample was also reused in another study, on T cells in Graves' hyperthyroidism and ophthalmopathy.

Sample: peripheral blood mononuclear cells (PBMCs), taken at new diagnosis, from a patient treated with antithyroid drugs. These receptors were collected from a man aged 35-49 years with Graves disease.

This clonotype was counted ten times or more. In nucleotides, the CDR3 is TGTGCCACCAGGTCAGGGGGGTACAATGAGCAGTTCTTC. Translated: CATRSGGYNEQFF. The J gene is TRBJ2-1, the V gene TRBV24-1; TRBD1 is a possible D gene (7 bases). Trimming stripped 7 bases from V and 4 bases from J, with 10 bases between. This CDR3 comprises 13 residues. Germline V gene lookup returns CDR1 KGHDR and CDR2 SFDVKD.

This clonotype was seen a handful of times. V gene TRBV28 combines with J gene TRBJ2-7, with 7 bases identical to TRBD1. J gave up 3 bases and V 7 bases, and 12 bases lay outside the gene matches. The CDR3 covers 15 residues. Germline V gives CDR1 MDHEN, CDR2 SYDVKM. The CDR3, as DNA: TGTGCCAGCAATGGGCCCGGGACAGTGAGCTACGAGCAGTACTTC. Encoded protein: CASNGPGTVSYEQYF. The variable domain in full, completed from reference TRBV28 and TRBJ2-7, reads DVKVTQSSRYLVKRTGEKVFLECVQDMDHENMFWYRQDPGLGLRLIYFSYDVKMKEKGDIPEGYSVSREKKERFSLILESASTNQTSMYLCASNGPGTVSYEQYFGPGTRLTVT.

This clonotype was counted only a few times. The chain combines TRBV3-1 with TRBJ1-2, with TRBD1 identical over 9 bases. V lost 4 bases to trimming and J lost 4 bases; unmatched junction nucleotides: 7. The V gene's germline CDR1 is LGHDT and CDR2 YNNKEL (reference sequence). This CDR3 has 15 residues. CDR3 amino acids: CASSPTGGAGYGYTF. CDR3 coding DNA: TGTGCCAGCAGCCCAACAGGGGGCGCGGGCTATGGCTACACCTTC.

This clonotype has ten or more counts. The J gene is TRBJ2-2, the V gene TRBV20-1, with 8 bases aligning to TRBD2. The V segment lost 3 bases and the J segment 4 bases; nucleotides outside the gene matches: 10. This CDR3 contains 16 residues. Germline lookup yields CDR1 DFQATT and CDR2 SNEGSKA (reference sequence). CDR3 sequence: CSASLVGTRGTGELFF. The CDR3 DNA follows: TGCAGTGCTAGCCTGGTGGGGACTAGAGGCACCGGGGAGCTGTTTTTT.

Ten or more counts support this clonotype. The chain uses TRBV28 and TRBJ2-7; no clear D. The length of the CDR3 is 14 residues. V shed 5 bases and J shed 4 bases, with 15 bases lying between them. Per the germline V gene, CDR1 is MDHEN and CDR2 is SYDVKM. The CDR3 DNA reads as TGTGCCAGCAGTACCGTGAAAAAACGGTACGAGCAGTACTTC. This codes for CASSTVKKRYEQYF.

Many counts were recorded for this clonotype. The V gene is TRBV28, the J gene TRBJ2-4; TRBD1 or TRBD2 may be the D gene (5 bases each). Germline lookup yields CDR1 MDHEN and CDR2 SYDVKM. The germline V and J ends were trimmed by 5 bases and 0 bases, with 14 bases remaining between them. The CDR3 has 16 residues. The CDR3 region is CASSPRDGLAKNIQYF. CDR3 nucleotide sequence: TGTGCCAGCAGTCCCAGGGACGGCTTAGCCAAAAACATTCAGTACTTC.

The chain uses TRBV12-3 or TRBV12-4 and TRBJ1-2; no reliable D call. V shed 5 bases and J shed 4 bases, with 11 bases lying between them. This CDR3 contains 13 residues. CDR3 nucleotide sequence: TGTGCCAGCAGTCCAGAGTACGCCTATGGCTACACCTTC. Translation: CASSPEYAYGYTF.

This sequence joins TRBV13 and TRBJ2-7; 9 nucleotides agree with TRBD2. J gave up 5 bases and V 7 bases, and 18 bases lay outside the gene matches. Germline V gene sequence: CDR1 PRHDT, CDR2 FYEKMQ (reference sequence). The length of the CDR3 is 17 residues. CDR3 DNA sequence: TGTGCCAGCAACTTCCGGCCTTTTGCGGGAGGGCCGGACGAGCAGTACTTC. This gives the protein CASNFRPFAGGPDEQYF. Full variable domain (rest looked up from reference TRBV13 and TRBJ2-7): AAGVIQSPRHLIKEKRETATLKCYPIPRHDTVYWYQQGPGQDPQFLISFYEKMQSDKGSIPDRFSAQQFSDYHSELNMSSLELGDSALYFCASNFRPFAGGPDEQYFGPGTRLTVT.

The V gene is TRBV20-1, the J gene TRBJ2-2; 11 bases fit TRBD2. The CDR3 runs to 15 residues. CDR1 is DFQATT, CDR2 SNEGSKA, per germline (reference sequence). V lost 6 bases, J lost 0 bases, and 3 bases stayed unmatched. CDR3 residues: CSAVAGGPNTGELFF. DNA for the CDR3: TGCAGTGCCGTAGCGGGAGGGCCGAACACCGGGGAGCTGTTTTTT.

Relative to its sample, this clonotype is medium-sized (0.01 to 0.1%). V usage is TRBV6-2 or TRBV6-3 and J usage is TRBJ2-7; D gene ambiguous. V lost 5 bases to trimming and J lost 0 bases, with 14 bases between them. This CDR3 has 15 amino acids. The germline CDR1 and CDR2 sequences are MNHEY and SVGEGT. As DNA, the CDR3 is TGTGCCAGCAGTCTAAGGCATTGGGGCTCCTACGAGCAGTACTTC. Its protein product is CASSLRHWGSYEQYF.